The 23 T cell receptor beta chains given below trace back to one sample, sequenced in a study of cytomegalovirus exposure and HLA in healthy donors. 13 Jbeta primers and 60 Vbeta primers were used for the PCR. Profiling relied on immunoSEQ multiplex PCR, and the TCRdb table lists in-frame clones only, not all of them. Found here are more than 85,000 clones, roughly 86% of them singletons; the top ten hold approximately 2%. The sequenced sample was PBMCs. The source of these receptors is a man in his forties or fifties in good health and CMV-seronegative.

This chain links TRBV27 with TRBJ1-2, with TRBD1 as a possible D gene (6 bases). CDR3 length: 14 residues. CDR1 and CDR2 from the germline V gene are MNHEY and SMNVEV (reference sequence). The V end lost 2 bases, the J end lost 4 bases, and 11 bases lay between the germline ends. CDR3 DNA: TGTGCCAGCAGTTTAGGGGGGGCTGGCTATGGCTACACCTTC. Encoded protein: CASSLGGAGYGYTF.

This rearrangement joins TRBV7-6 to TRBJ1-6; D is undetermined. The ends were cut back, 5 bases at V and 1 base at J, with 12 bases in the middle. There are 16 residues in the CDR3. The V gene's germline CDR1 is SGHVS and CDR2 FNYEAQ. The CDR3, as DNA: TGTGCCAGCAGCCCCAGCCAGGTTTCCTATAATTCACCCCTCCACTTT. Its protein is CASSPSQVSYNSPLHF.

About this clone: Additional DNA sequences in this sample encode the identical CDR3. The chain employs TRBV14 and TRBJ1-6, with a tentative D call TRBD1 (5 bases). This CDR3 has 15 residues. Trimming took off 0 bases at V and 7 bases at J, with 10 bases between the two ends. The germline V gene encodes CDR1 SGHDN and CDR2 FVKESK. The CDR3 DNA is TGTGCCAGCAGCCAAGATGGGGCAGGGAATTCACCCCTCCACTTT. It is translated as CASSQDGAGNSPLHF. Looking up the rest from reference TRBV14 and TRBJ1-6 gives the full variable domain: EAGVTQFPSHSVIEKGQTVTLRCDPISGHDNLYWYRRVMGKEIKFLLHFVKESKQDESGMPNNRFLAERTGGTYSTLKVQPAELEDSGVYFCASSQDGAGNSPLHFGNGTRLTVT.

The V gene is TRBV6-1, the J gene TRBJ1-2; D gene ambiguous. This CDR3 is 14 amino acids long. The V gene's germline CDR1 is MNHNS and CDR2 SASEGT. Deletions cut 0 bases from V and 4 bases from J, with 9 bases between. The CDR3 loop is CASSEAGETYGYTF. DNA of the CDR3: TGTGCCAGCAGTGAAGCTGGGGAGACCTATGGCTACACCTTC.

The chain employs TRBV6-4 and TRBJ2-7; 9 bases map to TRBD1. CDR1 MRHNA and CDR2 SNTAGT come from the germline V gene. This CDR3 spans 13 amino acids. After removal of 4 bases from V and 7 bases from J, the junction contained 5 bases not matched to a gene. DNA of the CDR3: TGTGCCAGCAGTGGGGACAGGGTAAGGGAGCAGTACTTC. This encodes CASSGDRVREQYF.

The V call is TRBV28, the J call TRBJ1-2; unclear D gene. The CDR3 has 13 amino acids. From germline, CDR1 is MDHEN and CDR2 SYDVKM. Trimming left V 7 bases short and J 4 bases short, with 13 bases between. The CDR3 is CASTPTVVYGYTF. For the CDR3, the DNA is TGTGCCAGCACTCCTACCGTCGTCTATGGCTACACCTTC.

This clone was recorded once. J is TRBJ2-6 and V is TRBV30; D gene uncertain. V lost 2 bases and J 0 bases, leaving 5 bases between the germline ends. From germline, CDR1 is GTSNPN and CDR2 SVGIG (reference sequence). This CDR3 contains 14 residues. CDR3 DNA: TGTGCCTGGAGTAGAGACTCTGGGGCCAACGTCCTGACTTTC. Its protein product is CAWSRDSGANVLTF.

The CDR3 sequence: CASSVGIGVYNEQFF. Here the CDR3 DNA reads TGTGCCAGCAGCGTTGGAATAGGGGTTTACAATGAGCAGTTCTTC. The rearrangement joins TRBV9 to TRBJ2-1; a weak D match, TRBD1 (5 bases). This CDR3 region has 15 residues. Germline CDR1 SGDLS, CDR2 YYNGEE. The V end lost 2 bases, the J end lost 4 bases, and 13 bases lay between the germline ends.

The rearrangement uses TRBV30 and TRBJ2-3; D remains ambiguous. The germline V and J ends were trimmed by 6 bases and 0 bases, with 10 bases remaining between them. The CDR3 is 13 residues long. Germline assignment: CDR1 GTSNPN and CDR2 SVGIG (reference sequence). This CDR3 is CACPGPSTDTQYF. The CDR3 DNA sequence: TGTGCCTGCCCAGGCCCTAGCACAGATACGCAGTATTTT. The full variable domain, in which reference TRBV30 and TRBJ2-3 provide the parts outside the CDR3, is SQTIHQWPATLVQPVGSPLSLECTVEGTSNPNLYWYRQAAGRGLQLLFYSVGIGQISSEVPQNLSASRPQDRQFILSSKKLLLSDSGFYLCACPGPSTDTQYFGPGTRLTVL.

V usage is TRBV6-1 and J usage is TRBJ1-4; D may be TRBD1 (6 bases). CDR3 length: 16 amino acids. The germline CDR1 and CDR2 sequences are MNHNS and SASEGT. V was shortened by 0 bases and J by 7 bases, with 15 bases between the two germline ends. The DNA of the CDR3 is TGTGCCAGCAGTGAAGCCCCCGGGGGGCAAGGTGAAAAACTGTTTTTT. It encodes CASSEAPGGQGEKLFF.

On this clone itself: Other DNA sequences in this specimen translate into the identical CDR3. The chain carries TRBV5-1 and TRBJ1-1; D may be TRBD1 (6 bases). The germline CDR1 and CDR2 sequences are SGHRS and YFSETQ. The CDR3 extends over 14 amino acids. V lost 4 bases and J 0 bases, leaving 10 bases between the germline ends. The CDR3 bases are TGCGCCAGCAGCCTGACAGGTATGAACACTGAAGCTTTCTTT. Protein: CASSLTGMNTEAFF.

V and J are TRBV28 and TRBJ2-3; a weak D match, TRBD1 (5 bases). The germline V gene has CDR1 MDHEN and CDR2 SYDVKM. Trimming removed 2 bases from V and 2 bases from J, with 11 bases in between. This CDR3 region has 15 residues. The CDR3 DNA is TGTGCCAGCAGTTTAAGAGACAGCTACACAGATACGCAGTATTTT. Translated, it gives CASSLRDSYTDTQYF.

J is TRBJ2-1 and V is TRBV5-4; 9 bases agree with TRBD1. CDR3 length equals 14 residues. Germline CDR1 SGHNT, CDR2 YYREEE (reference sequence). V dropped 0 bases and J dropped 6; count of bases not matched to a gene: 1. CDR3 sequence (DNA): TGTGCCAGCAGCTTGGGGGGACAGGGCAATGAGCAGTTCTTC. This translates into CASSLGGQGNEQFF.

This chain connects TRBV2 to TRBJ1-1, with 12 bases identical to TRBD1. The V and J ends lost 10 bases and 4 bases, in that order; junction bases with no gene match: 7. The CDR3 is made up of 14 amino acids. Germline CDR1 and CDR2: SNHLY and FYNNEI. The CDR3 region is CAIPGQGALTEAFF. Here the CDR3 DNA reads TGTGCCATCCCGGGACAGGGGGCACTCACTGAAGCTTTCTTT.

This CDR3 reads CASSSPGTGSYEQYF. In DNA form, the CDR3 reads TGTGCCAGCAGCTCACCCGGGACAGGGTCCTACGAGCAGTACTTC. V and J are TRBV5-4 and TRBJ2-7; 9 bases match TRBD1. The germline V gene has CDR1 SGHNT and CDR2 YYREEE (reference sequence). J lost 1 base, V lost 3 bases, and 5 bases had no gene match. This CDR3 comprises 15 residues. Based on the CDR3 plus reference TRBV5-4 and TRBJ2-7, the full variable domain is ETGVTQSPTHLIKTRGQQVTLRCSSQSGHNTVSWYQQALGQGPQFIFQYYREEENGRGNFPPRFSGLQFPNYSSELNVNALELDDSALYLCASSSPGTGSYEQYFGPGTRLTVT.

The chain carries TRBV6-6 and TRBJ1-3; D is undetermined. V lost 8 bases to trimming and J lost 4 bases, with 12 bases between them. Germline V CDR1 and CDR2: MNHNY, SVGAGI (reference sequence). This CDR3 spans 13 amino acids. The CDR3 region has the DNA TGTGCCAGCGGTAGTGGAGGCGGAAACACCATATATTTT. Amino acids: CASGSGGGNTIYF.

The CDR3 bases are TGCGCCAGCAGCTCCCGGGACAGTACGAGCATGGGGGGCTACACCTTC. This translates into CASSSRDSTSMGGYTF. This chain links TRBV5-1 with TRBJ1-2; TRBD1 aligns across 7 bases. The junction had 16 bases not matched to a gene; V was cut back by 3 bases and J by 8 bases. The CDR3 consists of 16 residues. In germline, CDR1 is SGHRS, CDR2 YFSETQ.

The J gene is TRBJ1-6, the V gene TRBV28, with 9 positions matching TRBD1. This CDR3 contains 14 residues. J lost 9 bases, V lost 7 bases, and 7 bases had no gene match. The germline V gene encodes CDR1 MDHEN and CDR2 SYDVKM. This chain's CDR3 is CASIPGQGSSPLHF. The CDR3 DNA follows: TGTGCCAGCATCCCGGGACAGGGAAGTTCACCCCTCCACTTT.

This chain connects TRBV6-5 to TRBJ1-2, with 7 bases matching TRBD1. Germline CDR1 MNHEY, CDR2 SVGAGI. The CDR3 contains 13 residues. V dropped 4 bases and J dropped 8; count of bases not matched to a gene: 7. DNA of the CDR3: TGTGCCAGCAGTTCCCCGGGACAGAGGGGCTACACCTTC. Amino acid sequence: CASSSPGQRGYTF.

This chain connects TRBV2 to TRBJ1-3; 7 bases agree with TRBD1. This CDR3 is 15 amino acids long. The V and J ends lost 7 bases and 3 bases, in that order; junction bases with no gene match: 9. The V gene's germline CDR1 is SNHLY and CDR2 FYNNEI. CDR3 protein: CASTPQGNLGNTIYF. Here the CDR3 DNA reads TGTGCCAGCACCCCACAGGGGAATCTTGGAAACACCATATATTTT.

The chain recombines TRBV10-2 with TRBJ2-7; 12 bases map to TRBD2. The CDR3 totals 17 residues. Losses at the gene ends were 7 bases for V and 0 bases for J; bases not matched to a gene: 10. CDR1 and CDR2 (germline): WSHSY, SAAADI. CDR3 loop: CASISGTSGLSSYEQYF. The CDR3 DNA sequence: TGCGCCAGCATATCCGGGACTAGCGGGCTGAGCTCCTACGAGCAGTACTTC.

This chain joins TRBV30 and TRBJ2-7; 9 bases map to TRBD1. This CDR3 is 15 amino acids long. The V gene's germline CDR1 is GTSNPN and CDR2 SVGIG (reference sequence). The ends lost 1 base at V and 5 bases at J; junction bases unmatched: 9. This chain's CDR3 is CAWSEGTGISDEQYF. The CDR3 bases are TGTGCCTGGAGTGAGGGGACAGGGATTAGCGACGAGCAGTACTTC.

This chain uses TRBV6-1 with TRBJ2-2, with D unresolved. V was trimmed by 6 bases and J by 3 bases, leaving 5 bases between them. The CDR3 is 12 amino acids. Germline-derived CDR1 and CDR2 are MNHNS and SASEGT. The CDR3 reads CASSTYTGELFF. In nucleotides, the CDR3 is TGTGCCAGCAGCACATACACCGGGGAGCTGTTTTTT.